This T cell receptor beta chain was captured in a study of CD8 T cells in Susac syndrome. The CDR3 is 14 amino acids. CDR1 and CDR2 (germline): SGHRS, YFSETQ. Trimming stripped 4 bases from V and 8 bases from J, with 18 bases between. RNA totalling about 0.5 to 1 ug underwent reverse transcription with random hexamers. TCRdb itself ran the immunoSEQ multiplex PCR reads through MiXCR, one entry per CDR3 protein. The profile shows 150,000 to 200,000 distinct CDR3 sequences, approximately 94% of them singletons. This clonotype occurred once. V gene TRBV5-1 combines with J gene TRBJ1-2, with D unresolved. Sequencing was carried out using CD4+ T cells from PBMCs. This receptor was identified in a human donor with multiple sclerosis. The CDR3 DNA is TGCGCCAGCAGCCCCTATGAGGGCGCGGAAGGCTACACCTTC. It specifies CASSPYEGAEGYTF.